This TCR beta chain was profiled in a study of blood T cell repertoires in COVID-19. Across the study: Collection of acute and convalescent COVID-19 samples took place in the United States, Italy and Spain.

Authors' methods: Estimation of nucleated cell counts relied on the amplification of reference gene primers. TCRdb's copy holds only in-frame clones and misses some; the assay was immunoSEQ multiplex PCR. The D gene and trimming were derived from the DNA, and the V and J assignments and clone size from that table. The sample has 50,000 or so clones, about 83% seen once. Sample: peripheral blood. This receptor was identified in a man aged 35 to 55 with acute or convalescent COVID-19.

This chain's CDR3 is CASSQDSGRYF. The CDR3 region has the DNA TGTGCCAGCAGCCAAGACAGCGGACGGTACTTC. V is TRBV3-1 (or the pseudogene TRBV3-2) and J is TRBJ2-5; D might be TRBD2 (5 bases). The V and J ends lost 0 bases and 13 bases respectively, with 9 bases between them. The CDR3 length is 11 residues. Germline lookup yields CDR1 LGHDT and CDR2 YNNKEL (reference sequence).